A selection of T cell receptor beta chains follows, all from one sample in a study of T cell repertoires in cytomegalovirus infection. Via MiXCR, TCRdb re-called the reads, giving one row per CDR3 protein. The profile shows just under 550,000 distinct CDR3 sequences, around 27% of them singletons. Sequencing was carried out using PBMCs. The receptor source for this set is a human donor in good health (CMV status not recorded). Some clones in this sample may be carry-over from other donors' samples. CDR3s include the opening cysteine and the closing phenylalanine or tryptophan. The D gene is left open where the match is weak. Clone size is shown for a subset of rows, as once, few, many or a class of expanded clone.

D gene	V gene	clone size	J gene	CDR3 protein	CDR3 DNA
TRBD1	TRBV12-3/TRBV12-4	.	TRBJ2-7	CASSLGTASTYEQYF	TGTGCCAGCAGTCTTGGGACAGCCTCTACCTACGAGCAGTACTTC
TRBD1	TRBV7-3	few	TRBJ2-1	CASSSYKTPDRGTYNEQFF	TGTGCCAGCAGCTCCTACAAGACTCCTGACAGGGGGACCTACAATGAGCAGTTCTTC
.	TRBV7-9	few	TRBJ1-6	CASSLASGGRNSPLHF	TGTGCCAGCAGCTTAGCGTCCGGGGGGCGGAATTCACCCCTCCACTTT
.	TRBV6-1	.	TRBJ1-2	CASRDSGIQNYGYTF	TGTGCCAGCAGGGACAGCGGAATCCAAAACTATGGCTACACCTTC
TRBD1	TRBV12-3/TRBV12-4	.	TRBJ1-2	CASRPGQGISGYTF	TGTGCCAGCAGGCCTGGACAGGGGATATCGGGCTACACCTTC
.	TRBV7-2	many	TRBJ1-2	CASSSKGVEYYGYTF	TGTGCCAGCAGTTCGAAGGGGGTGGAGTACTATGGCTACACCTTC
.	TRBV3-1	few	TRBJ2-1	CASSQDVGSNEQFF	TGTGCCAGCAGCCAAGATGTAGGGTCCAATGAGCAGTTCTTC
.	TRBV12-3/TRBV12-4	few	TRBJ1-3	CASSLQGFDTIYF	TGTGCCAGCAGCCTACAGGGATTCGACACCATATATTTT
TRBD2	TRBV6-2/TRBV6-3	.	TRBJ2-3	CASKTLGLAGGMLLDTQYF	TGTGCCAGCAAAACCTTGGGACTAGCGGGAGGCATGTTGTTGGATACGCAGTATTTT
TRBD2	TRBV7-2	many	TRBJ2-5	CASSSGGGETQYF	TGTGCCAGCAGTAGCGGGGGGGGGGAGACCCAGTACTTC
.	TRBV4-3	many	TRBJ2-3	CASSQEITLTGDTQYF	TGCGCCAGCAGCCAAGAGATTACCCTGACTGGGGATACGCAGTATTTT
.	TRBV7-3	few	TRBJ2-3	CASSRTGLGTDTQYF	TGTGCCAGCTCGAGGACAGGACTAGGGACAGATACGCAGTATTTT
.	TRBV7-2	few	TRBJ2-7	CASSSKDEQYF	TGTGCCAGCAGTTCCAAGGACGAGCAGTACTTC
TRBD2	TRBV6-1	.	TRBJ2-7	CASSDRTSREQYF	TGTGCCAGCAGTGACCGGACTAGCAGGGAGCAGTACTTC
.	TRBV10-3	.	TRBJ1-3	CAITAGALGGNTIYF	TGTGCCATCACTGCAGGGGCTTTAGGTGGAAACACCATATATTTT
TRBD2	TRBV5-6	few	TRBJ2-6	CASSPGTSGRLYGANVLTF	TGTGCCAGCAGCCCGGGGACTAGCGGGAGGTTGTACGGGGCCAACGTCCTGACTTTC
TRBD1	TRBV20-1	few	TRBJ1-2	CSASDGGTGFYGYTF	TGCAGTGCTAGCGACGGCGGGACAGGATTTTATGGCTACACCTTC
.	TRBV7-6	many	TRBJ1-6	CASSLGAQGLNSPLHF	TGTGCCAGCAGCTTGGGGGCACAGGGTCTCAATTCACCCCTCCACTTT
.	TRBV29-1	.	TRBJ2-4	CSVFGSSSKNIQYF	TGCAGCGTCTTTGGCTCGTCGTCCAAAAACATTCAGTACTTC
.	TRBV11-2	.	TRBJ1-4	CASTQGQGTEKLFF	TGTGCCAGCACCCAGGGGCAGGGGACGGAAAAACTGTTTTTT
TRBD1	TRBV28	many	TRBJ2-7	CASSPRTGVTYEQYF	TGTGCCAGCAGTCCACGGACAGGGGTCACCTACGAGCAGTACTTC
.	TRBV7-2	few	TRBJ2-7	CASSPGRPSNSDF	TGTGCCAGCAGCCCAGGGCGGCCTTCAAACTCCGACTTC
TRBD1	TRBV6-5	.	TRBJ1-1	CASSQGVGTEAFF	TGTGCCAGCAGCCAGGGGGTGGGCACTGAAGCTTTCTTT
TRBD1	TRBV20-1	once	TRBJ1-5	CSAQKQGGWKHF	TGCAGTGCGCAGAAACAGGGGGGTTGGAAACATTTT
TRBD1	TRBV11-3	few	TRBJ2-5	CASRVPRQGAIQETQYF	TGTGCCAGCAGAGTTCCCCGACAGGGGGCTATCCAAGAGACCCAGTACTTC
.	TRBV19	.	TRBJ1-5	CASSMSKLNNQPQHF	TGTGCCAGTAGTATGTCAAAGTTAAACAATCAGCCCCAGCATTTT
TRBD2	TRBV28	many	TRBJ2-5	CASNTQREGETQYF	TGTGCCAGCAATACCCAGCGGGAGGGGGAGACCCAGTACTTC
.	TRBV6-2/TRBV6-3	.	TRBJ2-1	CASSYRDSLRYNEQFF	TGTGCCAGCAGTTACCGGGACTCCCTCCGGTACAATGAGCAGTTCTTC
.	TRBV9	.	TRBJ2-5	CASSRDTPWTQYF	TGTGCCAGCAGCCGGGACACCCCTTGGACCCAGTACTTC
TRBD2	TRBV28	.	TRBJ2-1	CASSYGTKNNEQFF	TGTGCCAGCAGTTACGGGACTAAGAACAATGAGCAGTTCTTC
TRBD2	TRBV5-1	.	TRBJ2-2	CASSRELAGGPDTGELFF	TGCGCCAGCAGCAGGGAACTAGCGGGAGGGCCTGACACCGGGGAGCTGTTTTTT
TRBD1	TRBV7-9	few	TRBJ1-2	CASSITQGALGYTF	TGTGCCAGCAGCATTACACAGGGGGCCTTGGGCTACACCTTC
TRBD2	TRBV27	few	TRBJ2-1	CASSLFAGALSSYNEQFF	TGTGCCAGCAGTTTATTTGCGGGAGCCTTAAGCTCCTACAATGAGCAGTTCTTC
.	TRBV28	.	TRBJ1-1	CASSAPGPEAFF	TGTGCCAGCAGTGCCCCGGGGCCCGAAGCTTTCTTT
.	TRBV15	few	TRBJ2-7	CATSRDNGAHEQYF	TGTGCCACCAGCAGAGATAACGGGGCTCACGAGCAGTACTTC
.	TRBV19	.	TRBJ1-5	CASSIIGTGNQPQHF	TGTGCCAGTAGTATCATCGGGACGGGAAATCAGCCCCAGCATTTT
TRBD1	TRBV19	few	TRBJ2-2	CASSPGTVWAGELFF	TGTGCCAGTAGTCCCGGGACAGTATGGGCCGGGGAGCTGTTTTTT
TRBD2	TRBV28	.	TRBJ2-3	CASSSRRPGLAPDTQYF	TGTGCCAGCAGTTCGCGACGACCGGGACTAGCCCCCGATACGCAGTATTTT
.	TRBV10-3	few	TRBJ2-3	CASGQPRGTDTQYF	TGTGCCTCCGGACAGCCTAGGGGAACAGATACGCAGTATTTT
.	TRBV7-2	many	TRBJ1-2	CASSYRPGRNYGYTF	TGTGCCAGCAGCTACCGGCCGGGGAGAAACTATGGCTACACCTTC
.	TRBV5-1	.	TRBJ1-4	CASSHWGKEKLFF	TGCGCCAGCAGCCACTGGGGAAAGGAAAAACTGTTTTTT
.	TRBV6-4	few	TRBJ2-1	CASSDAFYPYNEQFF	TGTGCCAGCAGTGACGCGTTTTACCCCTACAATGAGCAGTTCTTC
.	TRBV7-6	many	TRBJ2-5	CASSPAEGETQYF	TGTGCCAGCAGCCCCGCTGAGGGGGAGACCCAGTACTTC